The 25 T cell receptor beta chains in this list originate from one sample, sequenced in a study of blood T cell repertoires in COVID-19. Libraries were prepared by immunoSEQ multiplex PCR; TCRdb keeps only in-frame clonotypes and omits some of them. The repertoire holds over 4,500 clones, with 73% as singletons. The source material was peripheral blood. The receptors here all came from a human donor in a cohort sampled during active COVID-19.

The chain couples TRBV5-1 to TRBJ1-1; maybe TRBD1 (6 bases). In germline, CDR1 is SGHRS, CDR2 YFSETQ. The germline V and J ends were trimmed by 4 bases and 2 bases, with 15 bases remaining between them. The CDR3 is 15 residues long. Here the CDR3 reads CASSRYTGSNTEAFF. CDR3 DNA sequence: TGCGCCAGCAGCCGTTATACAGGGTCAAACACTGAAGCTTTCTTT.

The CDR3 spells CASGSPKMGGGSGYTF. As DNA, the CDR3 is TGTGCCAGCGGTTCGCCCAAGATGGGAGGGGGAAGTGGCTACACCTTC. The chain uses TRBV27 and TRBJ1-2; possible D gene TRBD1, 6 bases. Trimming removed 8 bases from V and 7 bases from J, with 26 bases in between. The length of the CDR3 is 16 residues. Germline assignment: CDR1 MNHEY and CDR2 SMNVEV (reference sequence).

The rearrangement uses TRBV9 and TRBJ1-1, with D hard to call. CDR3 length: 13 amino acids. V lost 3 bases and J lost 4, with 10 bases in between. Germline CDR1 reads SGDLS; CDR2 reads YYNGEE. CDR3 amino acids: CASSGPRFTEAFF. CDR3 sequence (DNA): TGTGCCAGCAGCGGCCCGCGGTTCACTGAAGCTTTCTTT.

The chain combines TRBV7-2 with TRBJ1-5; a possible D gene is TRBD1 (5 bases). CDR1 and CDR2 from the germline V gene are SGHTA and FQGNSA. There are 15 residues in the CDR3. V dropped 5 bases and J dropped 3 bases, with 14 bases sitting between them. The CDR3 spells CASSPGGTNNQPQHF. The CDR3 DNA sequence: TGTGCCAGCAGCCCCGGCGGGACGAACAATCAGCCCCAGCATTTT.

This chain joins TRBV2 and TRBJ2-7; 9 positions match TRBD1. The CDR3 runs to 15 residues. Germline loops: CDR1 SNHLY, CDR2 FYNNEI. With V trimmed by 3 bases and J by 2 bases, 5 bases remained unmatched. CDR3 coding DNA: TGTGCCAGCAGTGATCTGGGACAGGGTCCCTACGAGCAGTACTTC. Translated, it gives CASSDLGQGPYEQYF.

The chain carries TRBV3-1 (or the pseudogene TRBV3-2) and TRBJ2-7, with a possible D match to TRBD2 (6 bases). Per germline, CDR1 LGHDT and CDR2 YNNKEL (reference sequence). Trimming shortened V by 4 bases and J by 5 bases, and 18 bases separated the two germline ends. The CDR3 contains 15 residues. Written as DNA, the CDR3 is TGTGCCAGCAGCCCCCGGCGGCCGGGGGTGCACGAGCAGTACTTC. It yields the protein CASSPRRPGVHEQYF.

The chain has TRBV7-2 and TRBJ2-5; 7 bases map to TRBD2. The germline gives CDR1 SGHTA, CDR2 FQGNSA. There are 16 residues in the CDR3. V was clipped by 1 base and J by 2 bases; unmatched bases: 7. The CDR3 DNA sequence: TGTGCCAGCAGCTTAGGATGGCGGGGGAGACAAGAGACCCAGTACTTC. Its translation: CASSLGWRGRQETQYF.

In its sample, this clone was seen a few times. The chain is built from TRBV4-3 and TRBJ1-2; D call uncertain. The CDR3 runs to 16 residues. Looked up from germline, CDR1 is LGHNA and CDR2 is YSLEER. V was clipped by 1 base and J by 0 bases, with 12 bases between them. CDR3 DNA sequence: TGCGCCAGCAGCCAAGGATTGGATCTAGCTAACTATGGCTACACCTTC. The encoded protein is CASSQGLDLANYGYTF.

V is TRBV6-1 and J is TRBJ1-2; D not resolved. The germline V gene has CDR1 MNHNS and CDR2 SASEGT. This CDR3 has 15 amino acids. V gave up 3 bases and J gave up 4 bases, with 15 bases separating them. Here the CDR3 reads CASSDVVRHSYGYTF. The CDR3 nucleotides read TGTGCCAGCAGTGACGTTGTGAGACATAGCTATGGCTACACCTTC.

J is TRBJ2-3 and V is TRBV5-4, with TRBD2 matching 7 bases. The germline V gene has CDR1 SGHNT and CDR2 YYREEE (reference sequence). The J segment lost 11 bases and the V segment lost 4 bases, leaving 13 bases of the junction unmatched. The CDR3 extends over 14 amino acids. This chain's CDR3 is CASSTGLDWGEQYF. CDR3 coding DNA: TGTGCCAGCAGCACCGGACTAGACTGGGGGGAGCAGTATTTT.

This clone occurred a few times. This chain joins TRBV11-1 and TRBJ1-6; TRBD1 is a possible D gene (6 bases). Germline V CDR1 and CDR2: SGHAT, FQDESV (reference sequence). The V gene lost 3 bases and the J gene lost 10 bases, with 10 bases spanning the gap. The CDR3 runs to 13 residues. CDR3 amino acids: CASSLDRKSPLHF. In DNA, the CDR3 is TGTGCCAGCAGCTTGGACAGAAAATCACCCCTCCACTTT.

By share, this clone counts as medium-sized. The rearrangement joins TRBV5-5 to TRBJ2-7; TRBD1 is a possible D gene (5 bases). Trimming pared 0 bases from V and 6 bases from J, leaving 13 bases between. This CDR3 is 14 amino acids long. Germline V gene data show CDR1 as SGHKS and CDR2 as YYEKEE (reference sequence). This CDR3 reads CASSLGRDFREQYF. CDR3 DNA: TGTGCCAGCAGCTTGGGCAGGGATTTCCGCGAGCAGTACTTC.

The J gene is TRBJ1-2, the V gene TRBV7-2; 7 nucleotides line up with TRBD1. CDR3 length: 16 amino acids. The J segment lost 4 bases and the V segment lost 5 bases, leaving 13 bases of the junction unmatched. From germline, CDR1 is SGHTA and CDR2 FQGNSA. CDR3 residues: CASSPQAFSGGYGYTF. CDR3 in DNA: TGTGCCAGCAGCCCACAGGCCTTTTCAGGGGGCTATGGCTACACCTTC. Combining the CDR3 with reference TRBV7-2 and TRBJ1-2 gives the whole variable domain GAGVSQSPSNKVTEKGKDVELRCDPISGHTALYWYRQSLGQGLEFLIYFQGNSAPDKSGLPSDRFSAERTGGSVSTLTIQRTQQEDSAVYLCASSPQAFSGGYGYTFGSGTRLTVV.

The chain couples TRBV19 to TRBJ2-1; 7 positions match TRBD1. The CDR3 extends over 15 amino acids. The V segment lost 10 bases and the J segment 6 bases; nucleotides outside the gene matches: 15. CDR1 is LNHDA and CDR2 is SQIVND in the germline V gene (reference sequence). The CDR3 nucleotides read TGTGCCAACAATAAGCGGAAGACAGGGAGCAATGAGCAGTTCTTC. Protein sequence: CANNKRKTGSNEQFF. The variable domain in full, with the rest retrieved from reference TRBV19 and TRBJ2-1, is DGGITQSPKYLFRKEGQNVTLSCEQNLNHDAMYWYRQDPGQGLRLIYYSQIVNDFQKGDIAEGYSVSREKKESFPLTVTSAQKNPTAFYLCANNKRKTGSNEQFFGPGTRLTVL.

This chain links TRBV11-3 with TRBJ1-2; a possible D gene is TRBD1 (5 bases). Germline assignment: CDR1 SGHNT and CDR2 YENEEA. Trimming shortened V by 5 bases and J by 0 bases, and 19 bases separated the two germline ends. The CDR3 runs to 17 residues. CDR3 coding DNA: TGTGCCAGCAGCCCTTCAGGGCAGCGGGGGACTAACTATGGCTACACCTTC. Its protein product is CASSPSGQRGTNYGYTF.

This rearrangement joins TRBV6-6 to TRBJ1-5, with 7 bases identical to TRBD1. CDR3 length: 14 residues. The germline V gene has CDR1 MNHNY and CDR2 SVGAGI (reference sequence). V trimming: 2 bases; J trimming: 5 bases; junction bases outside the gene matches: 3. In DNA, the CDR3 is TGTGCCAGCAGTTACGACAGGGAATATCAGCCCCAGCATTTT. This sequence encodes CASSYDREYQPQHF.

Concerning this clone: Compared with germline, one end of the junction differs, possibly owing to a read error. This chain uses TRBV5-1 with TRBJ1-4; maybe TRBD1 (6 bases). Germline CDR1 reads SGHRS; CDR2 reads YFSETQ. This CDR3 contains 13 residues. The CDR3 spells CASSPNSGGANSF. The DNA for the CDR3 is TGCGCCAGCAGCCCTAATTCGGGGGGCGCGAATAGCTTT.

V gene TRBV6-5 combines with J gene TRBJ1-1, with TRBD1 identical over 8 bases. With 5 bases clipped from V and 0 bases from J, the junction kept 5 bases outside the gene matches. Germline CDR1 MNHEY, CDR2 SVGAGI. CDR3 size: 15 residues. Here the CDR3 DNA reads TGTGCCAGCAGTAGACAGGGGAACATGAACACTGAAGCTTTCTTT. Translation gives CASSRQGNMNTEAFF.

V gene TRBV5-4 combines with J gene TRBJ2-1, with TRBD1 as a possible D gene (6 bases). Per germline, CDR1 SGHNT and CDR2 YYREEE (reference sequence). The CDR3 runs to 16 residues. V lost 5 bases and J lost 4, with 19 bases in between. The CDR3 reads CASSLGAGALYNEQFF. DNA for the CDR3: TGTGCCAGCAGTCTGGGGGCAGGGGCCCTTTACAATGAGCAGTTCTTC.

This clone was seen once. The V gene is TRBV18, the J gene TRBJ2-3, with 9 bases identical to TRBD1. Germline V gives CDR1 KGHSH, CDR2 LQKENI. J lost 3 bases, V lost 5 bases, and 3 bases had no gene match. This CDR3 is built from 14 residues. CDR3 coding DNA: TGTGCCAGCTCATGGGACAGGGAGACAGATACGCAGTATTTT. This translates into CASSWDRETDTQYF.

The CDR3 loop is CASTISDRGGNTIYF. DNA for the CDR3: TGTGCCAGTACCATATCGGACAGGGGAGGAAACACCATATATTTT. The chain carries TRBV19 and TRBJ1-3; 9 bases align to TRBD1. This CDR3 is 15 amino acids long. The germline gives CDR1 LNHDA, CDR2 SQIVND (reference sequence). The V and J ends lost 7 bases and 4 bases, in that order; junction bases with no gene match: 8.

The chain couples TRBV18 to TRBJ1-2, with D perhaps TRBD1 (6 bases). Germline CDR1 and CDR2: KGHSH and LQKENI. V dropped 0 bases and J dropped 3 bases, with 14 bases sitting between them. The CDR3 length is 16 residues. CDR3 region: CASSPPTGYGYYGYTF. The CDR3 bases are TGTGCCAGCTCACCACCTACAGGGTACGGTTACTATGGCTACACCTTC. The full variable domain, completed using reference TRBV18 and TRBJ1-2, is NAGVMQNPRHLVRRRGQEARLRCSPMKGHSHVYWYRQLPEEGLKFMVYLQKENIIDESGMPKERFSAEFPKEGPSILRIQQVVRGDSAAYFCASSPPTGYGYYGYTFGSGTRLTVV.

The rearrangement uses TRBV6-1 and TRBJ1-6; D might be TRBD1 (6 bases). Deletions cut 3 bases from V and 6 bases from J, with 12 bases between. Germline V lookup: CDR1 MNHNS, CDR2 SASEGT. This CDR3 spans 15 amino acids. CDR3 nucleotide sequence: TGTGCCAGCAGTGAGGGGGCTATCCGTAATTCACCCCTCCACTTT. Its protein is CASSEGAIRNSPLHF.

The chain links TRBV11-2 to TRBJ1-1; TRBD1 might be the D (5 bases). Germline V gives CDR1 SGHAT, CDR2 FQNNGV. The CDR3 is made up of 12 amino acids. V lost 6 bases and J 5 bases, leaving 10 bases between the germline ends. The CDR3 loop reads CASRDGATEAFF. In DNA form, the CDR3 reads TGTGCCAGCAGGGATGGGGCTACTGAAGCTTTCTTT.

J is TRBJ2-7 and V is TRBV18; the D gene is possibly TRBD1 (6 bases). Per germline, CDR1 KGHSH and CDR2 LQKENI. With 2 bases removed from V and 2 bases from J, the gap between germline ends came to 10 bases. The CDR3 sequence is 14 residues long. CDR3 in amino acids: CASSPRTETYEQYF. Here the CDR3 DNA reads TGTGCCAGCTCACCAAGGACAGAGACCTACGAGCAGTACTTC.